The TCR beta chain under discussion was sequenced for a study of Ad26.COV2.S vaccination and SARS-CoV-2 variants. Across the whole study: Donor allocation was to the COV1001 Ad26.COV2.S trial arm.

Treatment given: some 20 received Ad26.COV2.S at low or high dose, single or two shots; about 5 received placebo; per-sample allocation not given. Following the first vaccine or placebo injection, samples were taken on day 63. Wuhan-strain SARS-CoV-2 spike was expressed by the Ad26 vector that made up the vaccine. General observations from the study: TCR breadth and depth estimates may have understated total T cell responses. Vaccinees showed greater spike-specific TCR breadth than placebo recipients.

As concerns this clone: Its antigen is unknown.

V was pared by 1 base and J by 3 bases, with 6 bases of the junction left unmatched. The V gene's germline CDR1 is KGHSH and CDR2 LQKENI. The CDR3 runs to 16 residues. Measured with immunoSEQ multiplex PCR; TCRdb has only the in-frame clones, and not every one. The data hold roughly 400,000 clones, with 90% observed a single time. The starting material was peripheral blood, obtained in a trial of Ad26.COV2.S vaccine versus placebo. This receptor was taken from a person aged 18-65 years who received the Ad26.COV2.S COVID-19 vaccine or a placebo. The chain carries TRBV18 and TRBJ2-5; 9 nucleotides match TRBD1. The CDR3 region is CASSPRQGEGEETQYF. Written as DNA, the CDR3 is TGTGCCAGCTCACCACGACAGGGGGAGGGTGAAGAGACCCAGTACTTC.